This T cell receptor beta chain derives from a study of cytomegalovirus exposure and HLA in healthy donors. CDR3 length: 13 amino acids. V gave up 5 bases and J gave up 2 bases, with 7 bases separating them. CDR1 and CDR2 (germline): SGHNT, YENEEA. The PCR ran on 60 Vbeta and 13 Jbeta primers. Clones were sequenced by immunoSEQ multiplex PCR, and TCRdb holds only the in-frame ones, with some missing. The sample has approximately 220,000 clones, around 80% seen once. The chain combines TRBV11-3 with TRBJ2-1; maybe TRBD1 (5 bases). The specimen was PBMCs. The TCR comes from a boy aged 2 to 9 in good health and CMV-seronegative. DNA for the CDR3: TGTGCCAGCAGCCGGACACCCTACAATGAGCAGTTCTTC. It translates to CASSRTPYNEQFF.